This T cell receptor (beta chain) appears in the sequencing data of a study of cytomegalovirus exposure and HLA in healthy donors. Overall study findings and caveats: A list of 150 or so TCR beta chains associated with cytomegalovirus was given. The sole available immune exposure information was CMV serostatus. Reportedly, fewer N-insertions than the roughly 700-donor mean appeared in an Asian-associated ancestry cluster in a later analysis.

The length of the CDR3 is 13 residues. Germline CDR1 reads MGHDK; CDR2 reads SYGVNS. With 6 bases removed from V and 2 bases from J, the gap between germline ends came to 9 bases. About this clone itself: Its antigen remains unidentified.

It was with 60 Vbeta and 13 Jbeta primers that the PCR ran. Authors' analysis steps: It was a later analysis that counted roughly 80 million unique TCR beta chains, of which roughly 11 million were shared. Clones were read by immunoSEQ multiplex PCR, and TCRdb kept only the in-frame ones, dropping some. Clone size and the V and J calls come from that table; the DNA yielded D and trimming. This table has roughly 100,000 clones, about 64% appearing once. The TCR was taken from a female donor in good health and CMV-seronegative. The J gene is TRBJ2-3, the V gene TRBV25-1, with no clear D. The sample comprised PBMCs. The CDR3 DNA sequence: TGTGCCAGCAGGGCGGCCGCCACAGATACGCAGTATTTT. Protein sequence: CASRAAATDTQYF. Combining the CDR3 with reference TRBV25-1 and TRBJ2-3 gives the whole variable domain EADIYQTPRYLVIGTGKKITLECSQTMGHDKMYWYQQDPGMELHLIHYSYGVNSTEKGDLSSESTVSRIRTEHFPLTLESARPSHTSQYLCASRAAATDTQYFGPGTRLTVL.